These 8 T cell receptor beta chains were all obtained from the same sample, sequenced in a study of vaccination and CD4 T cells after COVID-19. At the Johns Hopkins FTIC core, DNA taken from cultured CD4+ T cells was sequenced by way of the Oncomine TCR Beta short-read assay. MiXCR was run by TCRdb on the PCR reads, yielding one entry per CDR3 protein. Here the sample spans around 13,000 distinct CDR3 sequences, more than 45% being singletons. Treatment noted: roughly 11-day PBMC culture with coronavirus spike peptide pools or control peptides (ViraFEST assay). Antigen specificity for these receptors is unknown. The sequencing input was CD4+ T cells from blood, cultured in vitro. These TCRs come from a human donor who had recovered from COVID-19.

The chain uses TRBV6-5 and TRBJ2-5; D not certain. V was pared by 2 bases and J by 5 bases, with 15 bases between. CDR1 and CDR2 from the germline V gene are MNHEY and SVGAGI. The CDR3 covers 15 residues. The CDR3 sequence: CASSYNQVVGETQYF. The DNA for the CDR3 is TGTGCCAGCAGTTACAACCAGGTAGTTGGGGAGACCCAGTACTTC.

This clonotype is medium-sized (0.01 to 0.1%) by share. The genes are TRBV15 and TRBJ1-5; weak D call: TRBD1 (5 bases). The CDR3 extends over 14 amino acids. The ends were cut back, 5 bases at V and 6 bases at J, with 14 bases in the middle. Germline V CDR1 and CDR2: LNHNV, YYDKDF (reference sequence). The chain's CDR3 is CATSPRQTGQPQHF. DNA of the CDR3: TGTGCCACCAGCCCCAGACAGACTGGTCAGCCCCAGCATTTT.

J is TRBJ2-3 and V is TRBV29-1; D uncertain. This CDR3 is built from 13 residues. Per the germline V gene, CDR1 is SQVTM and CDR2 is ANQGSEA. Trimming removed 4 bases at V and 0 bases at J, with 8 bases between. The CDR3 nucleotides are TGCAGCGTTGTGATGGGCAGCACAGATACGCAGTATTTT. Protein: CSVVMGSTDTQYF.

This clonotype has a handful of counts. This chain uses TRBV20-1 with TRBJ2-3, with D maybe TRBD2 (6 bases). Germline V CDR1 and CDR2: DFQATT, SNEGSKA (reference sequence). V lost 6 bases, J lost 5 bases, and 9 bases lay in between. This CDR3 comprises 11 residues. CDR3 in DNA: TGCAGTGCGGCCGGGGGAGATACGCAGTATTTT. Residues: CSAAGGDTQYF.

This clonotype was found a few times. This chain uses TRBV7-2 with TRBJ1-1; TRBD1 matches at 7 bases. The V gene's germline CDR1 is SGHTA and CDR2 FQGNSA. This CDR3 spans 19 amino acids. V dropped 5 bases and J dropped 0; count of bases not matched to a gene: 18. Here the CDR3 reads CASSPRRQGQGGMNTEAFF. The CDR3 coding sequence is TGTGCCAGCAGCCCTAGACGACAGGGCCAGGGGGGAATGAACACTGAAGCTTTCTTT.

DNA of the CDR3: TGTGCCAGCATCGCAGGGGCCCAACGGACTGGGGCCAACGTCCTGACTTTC. Translating gives CASIAGAQRTGANVLTF. The chain combines TRBV6-1 with TRBJ2-6, with D possibly TRBD1 on 6 matching bases. CDR1 is MNHNS and CDR2 is SASEGT in the germline V gene. This CDR3 comprises 17 residues. The V gene lost 7 bases and the J gene lost 2 bases, with 18 bases spanning the gap.

In its sample, this clonotype was seen a few times. The chain joins TRBV19 to TRBJ1-5; the D is unclear. The V end lost 5 bases, the J end lost 6 bases, and 17 bases lay between the germline ends. This CDR3 comprises 15 residues. The V gene's germline CDR1 is LNHDA and CDR2 SQIVND (reference sequence). DNA of the CDR3: TGTGCCAGTAGTGACGGACCGGGTCTCTCTCAGCCCCAGCATTTT. This sequence encodes CASSDGPGLSQPQHF.

V is TRBV30 and J is TRBJ1-5; D might be TRBD1 (5 bases). Germline loops: CDR1 GTSNPN, CDR2 SVGIG (reference sequence). V lost 7 bases and J 3 bases, leaving 16 bases between the germline ends. This CDR3 spans 14 amino acids. The CDR3 loop reads CASSLAGNNQPQHF. In nucleotides, the CDR3 is TGTGCCTCCTCCTTGGCAGGGAACAATCAGCCCCAGCATTTT.